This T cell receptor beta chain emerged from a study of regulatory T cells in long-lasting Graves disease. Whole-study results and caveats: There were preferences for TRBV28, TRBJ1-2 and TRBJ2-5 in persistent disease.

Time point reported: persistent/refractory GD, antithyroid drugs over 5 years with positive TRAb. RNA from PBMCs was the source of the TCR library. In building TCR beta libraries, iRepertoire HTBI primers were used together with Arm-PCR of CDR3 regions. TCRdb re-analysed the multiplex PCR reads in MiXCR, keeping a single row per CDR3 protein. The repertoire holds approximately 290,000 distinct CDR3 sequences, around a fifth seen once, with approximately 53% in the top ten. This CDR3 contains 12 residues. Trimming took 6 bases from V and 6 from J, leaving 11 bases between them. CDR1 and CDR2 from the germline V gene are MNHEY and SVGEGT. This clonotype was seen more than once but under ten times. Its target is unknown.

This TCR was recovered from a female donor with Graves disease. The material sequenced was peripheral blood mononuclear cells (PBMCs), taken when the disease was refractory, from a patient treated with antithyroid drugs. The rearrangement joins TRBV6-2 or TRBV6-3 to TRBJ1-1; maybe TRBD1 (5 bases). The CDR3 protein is CASSADRPEAFF. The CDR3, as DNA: TGTGCCAGCAGCGCTGACAGACCTGAAGCTTTCTTT.